This T cell receptor (beta chain) appears in the sequencing data of a study of technical replicates of blood from a handful of donors. Germline V CDR1 and CDR2: SGHKS, YYEKEE (reference sequence). V lost 3 bases and J lost 5; bases outside the gene matches: 8. This CDR3 is 14 amino acids long. Libraries were prepared by immunoSEQ multiplex PCR; TCRdb keeps only in-frame clonotypes and omits some of them. The sample lists about 73,000 clones; 93% were seen once. The chain has TRBV5-5 and TRBJ2-7; 7 bases agree with TRBD2. This sequence originates from a human donor in good health. The sample was T cells isolated from PBMCs. This CDR3 is CASSYGLGRDEQYF. In DNA, the CDR3 is TGTGCCAGCAGCTACGGACTAGGTCGGGACGAGCAGTACTTC.